Listed below are T cell receptor beta chains from one sample, sequenced in a study of T cells in Graves' hyperthyroidism and ophthalmopathy. TCRdb reprocessed the multiplex PCR reads with MiXCR, giving one entry per CDR3 protein. The sample holds roughly 300,000 distinct CDR3 sequences, around 14% seen once. Sequencing was carried out using blood. Receptors originate from a woman in her 30s with Graves' hyperthyroidism. Each CDR3 is given with its conserved first and last residue. Fields, in order: CDR3 DNA, CDR3 protein, clone size, J gene, D gene, V gene, CDR3 length. D genes are given only for firm matches. A clone size is listed for some rows: how often the clone was seen (once, few, many), or a class if it is expanded.

CDR3 DNA: TGTGCCTGGAGGGACAGTCGATATGGTGAAAAACTGTTTTTT
CDR3 protein: CAWRDSRYGEKLFF
clone size: many
J gene: TRBJ1-4
D gene: -
V gene: TRBV30
CDR3 length: 14

CDR3 DNA: TGTGCCAGCAGCCCCCCGGACACATGGAGCGATGAGCAGTTCTTC
CDR3 protein: CASSPPDTWSDEQFF
clone size: few
J gene: TRBJ2-1
D gene: -
V gene: TRBV5-6
CDR3 length: 15

CDR3 DNA: TGTGCCAGCAGCTCCAAGCGGACCACCTACGAGCAGTACTTC
CDR3 protein: CASSSKRTTYEQYF
clone size: few
J gene: TRBJ2-7
D gene: -
V gene: TRBV7-2
CDR3 length: 14

CDR3 DNA: TGTGCTAGTGGTTTGTTCTTGGTCGAGGGGGTGGAGACCCAGTACTTC
CDR3 protein: CASGLFLVEGVETQYF
clone size: -
J gene: TRBJ2-5
D gene: -
V gene: TRBV12-5
CDR3 length: 16

CDR3 DNA: TGCAGCGTTGCCACCGGGGCCAACGTCCTGACTTTC
CDR3 protein: CSVATGANVLTF
clone size: -
J gene: TRBJ2-6
D gene: -
V gene: TRBV29-1
CDR3 length: 12

CDR3 DNA: TGTGCCAGTAGTAGCAGGGCGAACACCGGGGAGCTGTTTTTT
CDR3 protein: CASSSRANTGELFF
clone size: many
J gene: TRBJ2-2
D gene: -
V gene: TRBV19
CDR3 length: 14

CDR3 DNA: TGTGCCAGCAGTTCAGGACCGCTAGCGTACACCTTC
CDR3 protein: CASSSGPLAYTF
clone size: -
J gene: TRBJ1-2
D gene: -
V gene: TRBV12-3/TRBV12-4
CDR3 length: 12

CDR3 DNA: TGTGCCACTGCCCTAACGCACGCAACTAATGAAAAACTGTTTTTT
CDR3 protein: CATALTHATNEKLFF
clone size: -
J gene: TRBJ1-4
D gene: -
V gene: TRBV6-1
CDR3 length: 15

CDR3 DNA: TGTGCCAGCAGAACTCGGAGCCGACCTAGCGGGAGGGTAGAGACCCAGTACTTC
CDR3 protein: CASRTRSRPSGRVETQYF
clone size: few
J gene: TRBJ2-5
D gene: TRBD2
V gene: TRBV6-2/TRBV6-3
CDR3 length: 18

CDR3 DNA: TGCAGTGCTAGACCATTGGTGGGGGGTGAGACCCAGTACTTC
CDR3 protein: CSARPLVGGETQYF
clone size: many
J gene: TRBJ2-5
D gene: -
V gene: TRBV20-1
CDR3 length: 14

CDR3 DNA: TGTGCCAGCAGAGCCAACAGGGCAGGGGATACGCAGTATTTT
CDR3 protein: CASRANRAGDTQYF
clone size: many
J gene: TRBJ2-3
D gene: -
V gene: TRBV6-1
CDR3 length: 14

CDR3 DNA: TGTGCCAGCAGTTTCCCTGGGACGAAGGGTCAGCCCCAGCATTTT
CDR3 protein: CASSFPGTKGQPQHF
clone size: many
J gene: TRBJ1-5
D gene: -
V gene: TRBV28
CDR3 length: 15

CDR3 DNA: TGTGCCACCAGTAGGGGTAGCGGGAGGGCCCTGTCCTACAATGAGCAGTTCTTC
CDR3 protein: CATSRGSGRALSYNEQFF
clone size: few
J gene: TRBJ2-1
D gene: TRBD2
V gene: TRBV15
CDR3 length: 18

CDR3 DNA: TGTGCCATCAGCCGGGACAGGGGCTACGAGCAGTACTTC
CDR3 protein: CAISRDRGYEQYF
clone size: many
J gene: TRBJ2-7
D gene: TRBD1
V gene: TRBV10-3
CDR3 length: 13

CDR3 DNA: TGTGCCAGCAGTTACTCTTGGATCAAGACTGAAGCTTTCTTT
CDR3 protein: CASSYSWIKTEAFF
clone size: many
J gene: TRBJ1-1
D gene: -
V gene: TRBV6-2/TRBV6-3
CDR3 length: 14

CDR3 DNA: TGTGCCAGCAGTTTATATCCTAAGTGGGGAGAGAACACCGGGGAGCTGTTTTTT
CDR3 protein: CASSLYPKWGENTGELFF
clone size: many
J gene: TRBJ2-2
D gene: -
V gene: TRBV28
CDR3 length: 18

CDR3 DNA: TGTGCCAAATACAAAGAGACCCAGTACTTC
CDR3 protein: CAKYKETQYF
clone size: -
J gene: TRBJ2-5
D gene: -
V gene: TRBV27
CDR3 length: 10

CDR3 DNA: TGTGCCAGTACCGCTAGCGGGAGCCCCCCCGGGGAGCTGTTTTTT
CDR3 protein: CASTASGSPPGELFF
clone size: -
J gene: TRBJ2-2
D gene: TRBD2
V gene: TRBV19
CDR3 length: 15

CDR3 DNA: TGTGCCAGCAGCTGGGGACAACGCTACGAGCAGTACTTC
CDR3 protein: CASSWGQRYEQYF
clone size: few
J gene: TRBJ2-7
D gene: -
V gene: TRBV7-2
CDR3 length: 13

CDR3 DNA: TGTGCCAGCAGCGTAGGAACGGGACTAGGGGTGGCCTACGAGCAGTACTTC
CDR3 protein: CASSVGTGLGVAYEQYF
clone size: few
J gene: TRBJ2-7
D gene: TRBD2
V gene: TRBV9
CDR3 length: 17

CDR3 DNA: TGTGCCAGCAGCGTAGCTGAAGGGGGCCACACTGAAGCTTTCTTT
CDR3 protein: CASSVAEGGHTEAFF
clone size: many
J gene: TRBJ1-1
D gene: TRBD1
V gene: TRBV9
CDR3 length: 15

CDR3 DNA: TGTGCCAGCACCAGGGACAGGGGGCGCGGGGCTGAAGCTTTCTTT
CDR3 protein: CASTRDRGRGAEAFF
clone size: many
J gene: TRBJ1-1
D gene: TRBD1
V gene: TRBV5-4
CDR3 length: 15

CDR3 DNA: TGCAGTGCTCGTCCTTACCTAGCGGGATTGCCCGGGGAGCTGTTTTTT
CDR3 protein: CSARPYLAGLPGELFF
clone size: few
J gene: TRBJ2-2
D gene: TRBD2
V gene: TRBV20-1
CDR3 length: 16

CDR3 DNA: TGTGCCAGCAGCCGTAGGTATGGCGCGGGCTACACCTTC
CDR3 protein: CASSRRYGAGYTF
clone size: few
J gene: TRBJ1-2
D gene: -
V gene: TRBV28
CDR3 length: 13

CDR3 DNA: TGTGCCAGCAGCGCCGGGGTCACCTACGAGCAGTACTTC
CDR3 protein: CASSAGVTYEQYF
clone size: -
J gene: TRBJ2-7
D gene: -
V gene: TRBV18
CDR3 length: 13

CDR3 DNA: TGTGCCAGCAGTCACCGGACGGGCGGGGAGACCCAGTACTTC
CDR3 protein: CASSHRTGGETQYF
clone size: -
J gene: TRBJ2-5
D gene: -
V gene: TRBV12-3/TRBV12-4
CDR3 length: 14

CDR3 DNA: TGTGCCAGCAGAGCATACACCGCAACTAATGAAAAACTGTTTTTT
CDR3 protein: CASRAYTATNEKLFF
clone size: many
J gene: TRBJ1-4
D gene: -
V gene: TRBV2
CDR3 length: 15

CDR3 DNA: TGTGCCAGCAGTGAAACAGGCCGAATCTCATCACCCCTCCACTTT
CDR3 protein: CASSETGRISSPLHF
clone size: many
J gene: TRBJ1-6
D gene: -
V gene: TRBV2
CDR3 length: 15

CDR3 DNA: TGCAGCGTGTCGAGCGGGAGGTACAATGAGCAGTTCTTC
CDR3 protein: CSVSSGRYNEQFF
clone size: -
J gene: TRBJ2-1
D gene: TRBD2
V gene: TRBV29-1
CDR3 length: 13

CDR3 DNA: TGTGCCAGCAGCCTCGGACTAGCGGGAGTCTTCGGCACAGATACGCAGTATTTT
CDR3 protein: CASSLGLAGVFGTDTQYF
clone size: many
J gene: TRBJ2-3
D gene: TRBD2
V gene: TRBV7-3
CDR3 length: 18

CDR3 DNA: TGTGCCAGCAGCTTAGCGTCGGAGGGCCGCTACACCTTC
CDR3 protein: CASSLASEGRYTF
clone size: -
J gene: TRBJ1-2
D gene: -
V gene: TRBV7-8
CDR3 length: 13

CDR3 DNA: TGTGCCATCAGTGAGAGGAGCGACGAGACCCAGTACTTC
CDR3 protein: CAISERSDETQYF
clone size: few
J gene: TRBJ2-5
D gene: -
V gene: TRBV10-3
CDR3 length: 13

CDR3 DNA: TGTGCCAGCAGCCAAGATGGAGCGGCTAGCGGGAGAAGCAATGAGCAGTTCTTC
CDR3 protein: CASSQDGAASGRSNEQFF
clone size: few
J gene: TRBJ2-1
D gene: TRBD2
V gene: TRBV4-2
CDR3 length: 18

CDR3 DNA: TGTGCCTGCTCCGTCAGGGCAGGGGCATTCAATCAGCCCCAGCATTTT
CDR3 protein: CACSVRAGAFNQPQHF
clone size: many
J gene: TRBJ1-5
D gene: -
V gene: TRBV28
CDR3 length: 16

CDR3 DNA: TGCAGTTCCCAGGGACTCCTTGATAGGGCCCAGTACTTC
CDR3 protein: CSSQGLLDRAQYF
clone size: many
J gene: TRBJ2-5
D gene: -
V gene: TRBV20-1
CDR3 length: 13

CDR3 DNA: TGTGCCAGCAGCTTCAGTGATCAGGGGGACACTGAAGCTTTCTTT
CDR3 protein: CASSFSDQGDTEAFF
clone size: -
J gene: TRBJ1-1
D gene: TRBD1
V gene: TRBV5-6
CDR3 length: 15

CDR3 DNA: TGCAGCGTTGCCCACCCGGGACAGGTTAAGAATGAGCAGTTCTTC
CDR3 protein: CSVAHPGQVKNEQFF
clone size: many
J gene: TRBJ2-1
D gene: TRBD1
V gene: TRBV29-1
CDR3 length: 15

CDR3 DNA: TGTGCCACCATACCGACTAGCGGAGCCTACAATGAGCAGTTCTTC
CDR3 protein: CATIPTSGAYNEQFF
clone size: -
J gene: TRBJ2-1
D gene: TRBD2
V gene: TRBV28
CDR3 length: 15

CDR3 DNA: TGTGCCAGCAGCTTAGATGTAGGTCACTATGGCTACACCTTC
CDR3 protein: CASSLDVGHYGYTF
clone size: few
J gene: TRBJ1-2
D gene: -
V gene: TRBV7-2
CDR3 length: 14

CDR3 DNA: TGTGCCATCAGTGGGGGGGTCTACGAGCAGTACTTC
CDR3 protein: CAISGGVYEQYF
clone size: -
J gene: TRBJ2-7
D gene: -
V gene: TRBV10-3
CDR3 length: 12

CDR3 DNA: TGTGCCAGCAGTCCTGGACAGGGGGCGCATAATGAGCAGTTCTTC
CDR3 protein: CASSPGQGAHNEQFF
clone size: many
J gene: TRBJ2-1
D gene: TRBD1
V gene: TRBV28
CDR3 length: 15